This TCR beta chain was sequenced for a study of human T cells and chemical hapten exposure. Turning to the study itself: The sensitizing agent was 2% DPC, placed on about 2 cm by about 2 cm of upper inner arm skin.

Time point in this sample: patch test 2, 6 weeks after DPC sensitization. Stated treatment: therapeutic diphenylcyclopropenone sensitization with weekly scalp DPC. CDR3 length: 12 residues. The V gene's germline CDR1 is GTSNPN and CDR2 SVGIG (reference sequence). What the library attached to individual cDNA molecules were unique molecular identifiers. TCRdb re-called the RACE reads with MiXCR, one entry per CDR3 protein. The sample includes some 100,000 distinct CDR3 sequences, 9.3% of them seen just once. Study-wide findings and caveats: Clustering by CDR3 similarity yielded significantly more large clusters from expanded TCRs than controls.

Remarks on this clonotype: Antigen: not known. One base away lies a much larger clone, so this may be a sequencing read error.

The source is a woman between 40 and 50 years old with alopecia areata. Some clones in this sample may be carry-over from other donors' samples. This sample comprised whole blood, obtained in connection with sensitization to the hapten diphenylcyclopropenone (DPC). The V gene is TRBV30, the J gene TRBJ2-1; 8 bases map to TRBD2. The CDR3 DNA reads TGTGCCTGGGGGGGACTAGTCAATGGGCAGTTCTTC. Its protein is CAWGGLVNGQFF.